This TCR beta chain derives from a study of T cell repertoires in cytomegalovirus infection. About this clonotype: The antigen remains undetermined.

TCRdb reprocessed the reads via MiXCR and lists one record per CDR3 protein. The profile covers about 830,000 distinct CDR3 sequences, with approximately 32% appearing a single time and roughly an eighth taken by the ten largest. The sequences come from cultured CD8+ T cells from PBMCs, collected from culture after CMV antigen stimulation. The receptor was derived from a human donor in good health (CMV status not recorded). Some clones in this sample may be carry-over from other donors' samples.

CDR3 in amino acids: CAISESRGTSGPTDTQYF. CDR3 bases: TGTGCCATCAGTGAGTCGAGGGGGACTAGCGGGCCCACAGATACGCAGTATTTT. The chain links TRBV10-3 to TRBJ2-3; TRBD2 aligns across 12 bases. Germline V CDR1 and CDR2: ENHRY, SYGVKD. The CDR3 length is 18 residues. V lost 0 bases to trimming and J lost 2 bases; unmatched junction nucleotides: 6.